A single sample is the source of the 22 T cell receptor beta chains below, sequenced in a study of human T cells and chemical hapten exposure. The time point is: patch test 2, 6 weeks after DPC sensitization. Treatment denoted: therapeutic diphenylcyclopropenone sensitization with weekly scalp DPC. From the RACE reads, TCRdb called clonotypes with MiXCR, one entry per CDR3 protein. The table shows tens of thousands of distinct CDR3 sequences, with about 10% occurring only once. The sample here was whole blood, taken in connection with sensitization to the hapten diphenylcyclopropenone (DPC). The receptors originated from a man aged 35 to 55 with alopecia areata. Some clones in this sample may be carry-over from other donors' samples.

CDR3 DNA: TGTGCCAGCAGCTCCGCTACTAGCGGGGGAACAGATACGCAGTATTTT. Its translation: CASSSATSGGTDTQYF. This chain connects TRBV7-2 to TRBJ2-3; 11 bases agree with TRBD2. CDR3 length: 16 residues. V lost 4 bases and J lost 3; bases outside the gene matches: 6. Germline CDR1 reads SGHTA; CDR2 reads FQGNSA. The complete variable domain, with remaining parts taken from reference TRBV7-2 and TRBJ2-3, reads GAGVSQSPSNKVTEKGKDVELRCDPISGHTALYWYRQSLGQGLEFLIYFQGNSAPDKSGLPSDRFSAERTGGSVSTLTIQRTQQEDSAVYLCASSSATSGGTDTQYFGPGTRLTVL.

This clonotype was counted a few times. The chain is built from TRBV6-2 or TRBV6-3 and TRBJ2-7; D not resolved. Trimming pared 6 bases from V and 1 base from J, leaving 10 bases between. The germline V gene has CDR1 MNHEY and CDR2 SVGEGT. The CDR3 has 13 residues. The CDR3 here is CASRPSASYEQYF. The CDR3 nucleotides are TGTGCCAGCAGGCCCAGCGCTTCCTACGAGCAGTACTTC.

CDR3 DNA sequence: TGTGCCACCAGTGATTCAGACAGGGTTCATGAGCAGTTCTTC. This encodes CATSDSDRVHEQFF. The rearrangement uses TRBV24-1 and TRBJ2-1, with 7 positions matching TRBD1. After removal of 2 bases from V and 8 bases from J, the junction contained 5 bases not matched to a gene. This CDR3 is 14 amino acids long. Looked up from germline, CDR1 is KGHDR and CDR2 is SFDVKD.

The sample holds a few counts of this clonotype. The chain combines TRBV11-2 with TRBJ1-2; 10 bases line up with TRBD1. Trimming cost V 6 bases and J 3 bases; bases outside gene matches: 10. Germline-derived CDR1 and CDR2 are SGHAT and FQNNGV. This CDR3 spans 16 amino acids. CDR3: CASSWTGGAPYYGYTF. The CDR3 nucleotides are TGTGCCAGCAGTTGGACAGGGGGAGCCCCTTACTATGGCTACACCTTC.

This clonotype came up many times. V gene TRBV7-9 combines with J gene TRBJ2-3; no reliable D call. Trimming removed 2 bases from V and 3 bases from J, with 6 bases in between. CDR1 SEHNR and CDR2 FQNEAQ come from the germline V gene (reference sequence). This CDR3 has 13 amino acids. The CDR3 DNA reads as TGTGCCAGCAGCTTAATAGGAACAGATACGCAGTATTTT. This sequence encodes CASSLIGTDTQYF.

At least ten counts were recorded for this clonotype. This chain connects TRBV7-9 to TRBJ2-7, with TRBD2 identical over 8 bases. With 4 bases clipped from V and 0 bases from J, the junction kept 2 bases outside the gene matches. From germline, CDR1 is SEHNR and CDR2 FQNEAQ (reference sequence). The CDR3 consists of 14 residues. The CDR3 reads CASSSGGSSYEQYV. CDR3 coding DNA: TGTGCCAGCAGCTCGGGGGGGAGCTCCTACGAGCAGTACGTC.

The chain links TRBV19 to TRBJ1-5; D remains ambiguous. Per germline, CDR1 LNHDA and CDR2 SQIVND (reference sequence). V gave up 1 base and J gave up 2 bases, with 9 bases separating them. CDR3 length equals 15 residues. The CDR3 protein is CASSIVGIGNQPQHF. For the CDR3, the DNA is TGTGCCAGTAGTATAGTGGGTATTGGCAATCAGCCCCAGCATTTT.

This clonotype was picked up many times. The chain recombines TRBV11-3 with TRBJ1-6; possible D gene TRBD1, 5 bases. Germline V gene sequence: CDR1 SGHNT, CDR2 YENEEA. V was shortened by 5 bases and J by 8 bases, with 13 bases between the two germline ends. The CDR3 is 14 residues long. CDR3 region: CASSTFGGDSPLHF. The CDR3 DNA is TGTGCCAGCAGCACCTTCGGGGGGGATTCACCCCTCCACTTT.

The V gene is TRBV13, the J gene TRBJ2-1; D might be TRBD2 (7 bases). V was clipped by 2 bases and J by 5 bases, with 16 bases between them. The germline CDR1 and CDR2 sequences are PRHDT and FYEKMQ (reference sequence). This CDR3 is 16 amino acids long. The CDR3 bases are TGTGCCAGCAGCTTATTGGGGGGGCTAACCGACAATGAGCAGTTCTTC. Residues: CASSLLGGLTDNEQFF.

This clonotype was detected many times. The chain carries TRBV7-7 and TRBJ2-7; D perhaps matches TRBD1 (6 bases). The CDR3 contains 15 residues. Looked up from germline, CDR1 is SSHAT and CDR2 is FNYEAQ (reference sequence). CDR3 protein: CASTKGGRPNYEQYV. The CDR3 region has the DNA TGTGCTAGCACCAAAGGGGGTCGGCCTAACTACGAGCAGTACGTC.

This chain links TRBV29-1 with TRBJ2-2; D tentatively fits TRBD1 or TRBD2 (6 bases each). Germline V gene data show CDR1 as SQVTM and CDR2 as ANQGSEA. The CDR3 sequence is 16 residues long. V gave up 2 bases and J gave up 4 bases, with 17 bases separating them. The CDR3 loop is CSVESRGRGITGELFF. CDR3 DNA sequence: TGCAGCGTTGAAAGTCGGGGGCGCGGTATCACCGGGGAGCTGTTTTTT.

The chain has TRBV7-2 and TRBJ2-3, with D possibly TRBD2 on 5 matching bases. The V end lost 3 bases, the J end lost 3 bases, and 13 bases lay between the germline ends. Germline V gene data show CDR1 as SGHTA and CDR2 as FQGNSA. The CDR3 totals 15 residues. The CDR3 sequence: CASSLVMGETDTQYF. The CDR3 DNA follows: TGTGCCAGCAGCTTGGTAATGGGAGAGACAGATACGCAGTATTTT.

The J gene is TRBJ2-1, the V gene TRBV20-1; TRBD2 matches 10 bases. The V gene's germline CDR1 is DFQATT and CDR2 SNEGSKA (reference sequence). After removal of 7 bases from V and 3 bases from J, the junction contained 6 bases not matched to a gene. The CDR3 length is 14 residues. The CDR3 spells CSVPTSGRYNEQFF. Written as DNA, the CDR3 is TGCAGTGTTCCGACTAGCGGGCGCTACAATGAGCAGTTCTTC.

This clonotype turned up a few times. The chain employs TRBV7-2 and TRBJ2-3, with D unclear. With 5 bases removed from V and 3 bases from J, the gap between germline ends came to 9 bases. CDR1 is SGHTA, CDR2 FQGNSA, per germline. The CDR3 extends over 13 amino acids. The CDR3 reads CASSLPPTDTQYF. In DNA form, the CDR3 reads TGTGCCAGCAGCCTCCCCCCGACAGATACGCAGTATTTT.

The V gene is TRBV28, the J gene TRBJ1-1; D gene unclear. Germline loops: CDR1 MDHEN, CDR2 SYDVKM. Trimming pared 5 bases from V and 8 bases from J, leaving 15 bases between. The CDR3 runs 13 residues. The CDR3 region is CASSTSGAPEAFF. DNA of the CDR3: TGTGCCAGCAGTACATCGGGAGCCCCCGAAGCTTTCTTT.

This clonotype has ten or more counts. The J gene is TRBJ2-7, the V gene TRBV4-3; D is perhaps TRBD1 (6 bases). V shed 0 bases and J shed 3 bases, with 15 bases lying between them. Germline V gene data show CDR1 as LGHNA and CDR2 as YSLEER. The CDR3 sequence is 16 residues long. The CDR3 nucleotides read TGCGCCAGCAGCCAAGATTTCCCAGGGGAGTTCTACGAGCAGTACGTC. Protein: CASSQDFPGEFYEQYV.

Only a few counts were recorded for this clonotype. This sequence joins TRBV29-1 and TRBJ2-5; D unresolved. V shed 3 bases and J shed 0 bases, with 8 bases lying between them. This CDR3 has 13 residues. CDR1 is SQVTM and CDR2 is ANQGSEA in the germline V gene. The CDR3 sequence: CSVDRSYQETQYF. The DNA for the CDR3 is TGCAGCGTTGACCGTAGTTACCAAGAGACCCAGTACTTC.

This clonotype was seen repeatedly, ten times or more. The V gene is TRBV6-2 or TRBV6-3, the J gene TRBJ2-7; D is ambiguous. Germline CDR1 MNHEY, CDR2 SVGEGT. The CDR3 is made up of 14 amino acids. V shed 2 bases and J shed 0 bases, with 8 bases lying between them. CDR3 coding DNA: TGTGCCAGCAGTTACGGGGTCCTCTCCTACGAGCAGTACTTC. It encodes CASSYGVLSYEQYF.

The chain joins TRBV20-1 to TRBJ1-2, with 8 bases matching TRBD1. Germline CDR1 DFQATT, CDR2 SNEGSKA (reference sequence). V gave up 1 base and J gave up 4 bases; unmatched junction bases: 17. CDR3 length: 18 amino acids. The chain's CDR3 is CSARGGGTGGQYRYGYTF. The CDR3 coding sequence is TGCAGTGCTAGAGGAGGAGGGACAGGAGGACAATATCGCTATGGCTACACCTTC.

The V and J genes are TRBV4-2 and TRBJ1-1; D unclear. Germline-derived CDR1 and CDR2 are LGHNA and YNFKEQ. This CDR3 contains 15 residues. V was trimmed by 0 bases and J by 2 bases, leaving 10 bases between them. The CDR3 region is CASSQETRPNTEAFF. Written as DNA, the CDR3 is TGTGCCAGCAGCCAAGAAACCCGGCCAAACACTGAAGCTTTCTTT.

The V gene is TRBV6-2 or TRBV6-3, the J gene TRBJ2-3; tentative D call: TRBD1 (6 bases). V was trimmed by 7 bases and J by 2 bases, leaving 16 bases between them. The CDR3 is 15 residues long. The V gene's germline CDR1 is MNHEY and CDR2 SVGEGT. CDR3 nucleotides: TGTGCCAGCAACTGGGGACAAGGTTACACAGATACGCAGTATTTT. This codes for CASNWGQGYTDTQYF.

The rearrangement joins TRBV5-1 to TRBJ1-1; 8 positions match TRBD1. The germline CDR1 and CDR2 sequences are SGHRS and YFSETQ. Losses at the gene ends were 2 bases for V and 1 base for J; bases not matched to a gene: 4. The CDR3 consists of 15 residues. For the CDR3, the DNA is TGCGCCAGCAGCTTTGCCGGACAGGGGAACACTGAAGCTTTCTTT. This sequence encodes CASSFAGQGNTEAFF.